The 18 T cell receptor beta chains below were found in one sample sequenced in a study of cytomegalovirus exposure and HLA in healthy donors. 13 Jbeta primers and 60 Vbeta primers were used for the PCR. Measured with immunoSEQ multiplex PCR; TCRdb has only the in-frame clones, and not every one. The table has approximately 210,000 clones, roughly 73% seen once. Sequencing used PBMCs. These receptors were obtained from a woman between 25 and 40 years old in good health and CMV-seropositive.

V usage is TRBV21-1 and J usage is TRBJ2-5; TRBD2 is the table's D call and was not checked against the DNA. TRBV21-1 is shown as a pseudogene. CDR3 size: 15 residues. The CDR3 spells CASSKGTSGQETQYF. For the CDR3, the DNA is TGTGCCAGCAGCAAAGGGACTAGCGGGCAAGAGACCCAGTACTTC.

The chain has TRBV5-5 and TRBJ1-2, with TRBD1 as a possible D gene (6 bases). The CDR3 covers 15 residues. V lost 1 base, J lost 4 bases, and 14 bases lay in between. Germline V gives CDR1 SGHKS, CDR2 YYEKEE (reference sequence). CDR3 in amino acids: CASSLSQGRSYGYTF. In DNA, the CDR3 is TGTGCCAGCAGCTTGTCACAGGGCCGGAGCTATGGCTACACCTTC.

V and J are TRBV18 and TRBJ2-7; maybe TRBD2 (6 bases). The CDR3 loop spans 15 amino acids. V lost 3 bases, J lost 7 bases, and 19 bases lay in between. Germline V gives CDR1 KGHSH, CDR2 LQKENI. The CDR3 here is CASSPREVPSGEQYF. CDR3 bases: TGTGCCAGCTCACCGAGGGAGGTGCCTTCGGGGGAGCAGTACTTC.

This clone was seen only a few times. The chain combines TRBV19 with TRBJ2-5; D is possibly TRBD2 (6 bases). V shed 0 bases and J shed 1 base, with 12 bases lying between them. Germline V gene lookup returns CDR1 LNHDA and CDR2 SQIVND (reference sequence). This CDR3 has 16 amino acids. This chain's CDR3 is CASSIEGGGGQETQYF. The CDR3 region has the DNA TGTGCCAGTAGTATAGAGGGAGGAGGAGGCCAAGAGACCCAGTACTTC.

The chain links TRBV6-5 to TRBJ2-5; TRBD1 might be the D (5 bases). Judging by the DNA end, TRBJ2-7 fits better; the J call may be wrong. Looked up from germline, CDR1 is MNHEY and CDR2 is SVGAGI. This CDR3 is built from 12 residues. CDR3 in amino acids: CASSQGSYEQYF. The DNA of the CDR3 is TGTGCCAGCAGTCAGGGATCCTACGAGCAGTACTTC.

About this clone: A junction boundary mismatches the germline segment, possibly from a read error. The V gene is TRBV18, the J gene TRBJ2-3; 8 bases agree with TRBD1. CDR1 is KGHSH, CDR2 LQKENI, per germline. The CDR3 loop spans 14 amino acids. CDR3 DNA sequence: TGTGCCAGCTCGCCACAGGGGGTGGCAGATACGCAGTATTTT. As protein: CASSPQGVADTQYF. Using reference TRBV18 and TRBJ2-3 for the parts outside the CDR3, the full variable domain is NAGVMQNPRHLVRRRGQEARLRCSPMKGHSHVYWYRQLPEEGLKFMVYLQKENIIDESGMPKERFSAEFPKEGPSILRIQQVVRGDSAAYFCASSPQGVADTQYFGPGTRLTVL.

The chain combines TRBV7-2 with TRBJ2-1; 11 nucleotides align to TRBD2. CDR1 and CDR2 from the germline V gene are SGHTA and FQGNSA. The V and J ends lost 7 bases and 2 bases, in that order; junction bases with no gene match: 7. The CDR3 sequence is 16 residues long. The CDR3 coding sequence is TGTGCCAGCAAAATAGCGGGGGGGCCTACCTACAATGAGCAGTTCTTC. Translated: CASKIAGGPTYNEQFF.

The rearrangement links TRBV9 to TRBJ2-3; a weak D match, TRBD2 (5 bases). Germline CDR1 SGDLS, CDR2 YYNGEE. The CDR3 is 16 residues long. Trimming took 0 bases from V and 2 from J, leaving 13 bases between them. CDR3 residues: CASSVGVSAYTDTQYF. The CDR3 DNA follows: TGTGCCAGCAGCGTAGGGGTTAGCGCCTACACAGATACGCAGTATTTT. Full variable domain (missing parts from reference TRBV9 and TRBJ2-3): DSGVTQTPKHLITATGQRVTLRCSPRSGDLSVYWYQQSLDQGLQFLIQYYNGEERAKGNILERFSAQQFPDLHSELNLSSLELGDSALYFCASSVGVSAYTDTQYFGPGTRLTVL.

V and J are TRBV14 and TRBJ2-1; weak D call: TRBD2 (6 bases). Germline V gene data show CDR1 as SGHDN and CDR2 as FVKESK. Trimming took off 5 bases at V and 2 bases at J, with 19 bases between the two ends. This CDR3 has 17 amino acids. CDR3 sequence (DNA): TGTGCCAGCAGCTATTCCCCCTCTAGCGTCCCCTACAATGAGCAGTTCTTC. Translating gives CASSYSPSSVPYNEQFF.

The CDR3: CASSPQVRGPGSGNTIYF. CDR3 DNA: TGTGCCAGCAGCCCTCAGGTCAGGGGACCCGGCTCTGGAAACACCATATATTTT. The V and J genes are TRBV7-6 and TRBJ1-3; weak D call: TRBD1 (6 bases). CDR1 and CDR2 (germline): SGHVS, FNYEAQ. The CDR3 spans 18 residues. With 5 bases removed from V and 0 bases from J, the gap between germline ends came to 20 bases.

The V gene is TRBV5-8, the J gene TRBJ2-1; D may be TRBD2 (5 bases). The germline V and J ends were trimmed by 5 bases and 7 bases, with 10 bases remaining between them. Germline lookup yields CDR1 SGHTS and CDR2 YDEGEE. The CDR3 contains 12 residues. The CDR3 loop is CASRRRGNEQFF. CDR3 DNA sequence: TGTGCCAGCAGACGCCGGGGTAATGAGCAGTTCTTC. The complete variable domain, with remaining parts taken from reference TRBV5-8 and TRBJ2-1, reads EAGVTQSPTHLIKTRGQQATLRCSPISGHTSVYWYQQALGLGLQFLLWYDEGEERNRGNFPPRFSGRQFPNYSSELNVNALELEDSALYLCASRRRGNEQFFGPGTRLTVL.

The genes are TRBV11-2 and TRBJ1-4, with D possibly TRBD1 on 6 matching bases. The V and J ends lost 3 bases and 0 bases respectively, with 8 bases between them. Germline V lookup: CDR1 SGHAT, CDR2 FQNNGV. This CDR3 has 15 amino acids. CDR3 region: CASSLDSATNEKLFF. In nucleotides, the CDR3 is TGTGCCAGCAGCTTGGACAGTGCAACTAATGAAAAACTGTTTTTT.

This clone showed up just a few times. CDR3 nucleotide sequence: TGCGCCAGCAGCCAAGGGGGACAGGCGAGCTACAATGAGCAGTTCTTC. This codes for CASSQGGQASYNEQFF. The chain recombines TRBV4-3 with TRBJ2-1; 8 positions agree with TRBD1. The V gene end was trimmed by 1 base and the J gene end by 3 bases; junction bases not matched to a gene: 5. The CDR3 contains 16 residues. CDR1 is LGHNA and CDR2 is YSLEER in the germline V gene.

The chain carries TRBV18 and TRBJ1-5, with a tentative D call TRBD1 (5 bases). CDR3 length equals 16 residues. The V gene's germline CDR1 is KGHSH and CDR2 LQKENI. Trimming left V 5 bases short and J 0 bases short, with 14 bases between. CDR3 in amino acids: CASSGSEGFSNQPQHF. Here the CDR3 DNA reads TGTGCCAGCTCAGGTTCGGAGGGGTTTAGCAATCAGCCCCAGCATTTT.

V is TRBV2 and J is TRBJ1-6; 9 bases align to TRBD1. The CDR3 is made up of 14 amino acids. Per germline, CDR1 SNHLY and CDR2 FYNNEI. V was clipped by 3 bases and J by 7 bases; unmatched bases: 1. In DNA, the CDR3 is TGTGCCAGCAGTGAGACAGGGGGGAATTCACCCCTCCACTTT. Translated: CASSETGGNSPLHF.

V gene TRBV28 combines with J gene TRBJ2-3, with 10 nucleotides matching TRBD2. This CDR3 contains 16 residues. Germline trimming cut 4 bases from V and 0 bases from J; bases unmatched to any gene: 4. CDR1 and CDR2 (germline): MDHEN, SYDVKM. The CDR3 sequence is CASSSPAGGSTDTQYF. CDR3 in DNA: TGTGCCAGCAGTTCCCCAGCGGGAGGGAGCACAGATACGCAGTATTTT.

Here the CDR3 reads CASSPMRADRAGNTIYF. The CDR3 region has the DNA TGTGCCAGCAGCCCTATGAGAGCGGACAGGGCTGGAAACACCATATATTTT. V gene TRBV9 combines with J gene TRBJ1-3, with 8 bases matching TRBD1. The V gene's germline CDR1 is SGDLS and CDR2 YYNGEE. This CDR3 has 17 residues. With V trimmed by 4 bases and J by 2 bases, 11 bases remained unmatched.

The V gene is TRBV5-4, the J gene TRBJ2-3; 7 nucleotides agree with TRBD2. The CDR3 loop spans 15 amino acids. V shed 0 bases, J shed 3 bases, and the junction held 4 bases outside the gene matches. Germline CDR1 reads SGHNT; CDR2 reads YYREEE (reference sequence). CDR3 bases: TGTGCCAGCAGCTTGGCGGGAGGCTCGACAGATACGCAGTATTTT. Its translation is CASSLAGGSTDTQYF.